This entry lists 28 T cell receptor beta chains sequenced from one sample in a study of identical twins. TCRdb passed the 5' RACE reads through MiXCR, listing each CDR3 protein once. The sample records 1.5 million to 2 million distinct CDR3 sequences, roughly a third being singletons. Sequenced input: cord blood. These receptors were collected from a newborn girl in good health.

The chain has TRBV6-2 or TRBV6-3 and TRBJ2-7; 14 bases map to TRBD2. Germline CDR1 and CDR2: MNHEY and SVGEGT. After removal of 5 bases from V and 6 bases from J, the junction contained 12 bases not matched to a gene. The CDR3 sequence is 17 residues long. The CDR3 coding sequence is TGTGCCAGCAGTCGCCGAAAAACGGGACTAGCGGGAGCCGAGCAGTACTTC. It translates to CASSRRKTGLAGAEQYF.

This clonotype was seen at least ten times. The chain is built from TRBV6-5 and TRBJ2-7; no reliable D call. CDR1 and CDR2 from the germline V gene are MNHEY and SVGAGI. This CDR3 has 12 residues. V shed 2 bases and J shed 2 bases, with 4 bases lying between them. The CDR3, as DNA: TGTGCCAGCAGTTACAAAACCTACGAGCAGTACTTC. It encodes CASSYKTYEQYF.

This clonotype has a handful of counts. The J gene is TRBJ2-7, the V gene TRBV20-1; 12 bases line up with TRBD2. Losses at the gene ends were 5 bases for V and 3 bases for J; bases not matched to a gene: 8. Per germline, CDR1 DFQATT and CDR2 SNEGSKA (reference sequence). CDR3 size: 15 residues. Here the CDR3 DNA reads TGCAGTGCTTGTCTAGCGGGAGGGCCCCACTACGAGCAGTACTTC. Translating it yields CSACLAGGPHYEQYF.

J is TRBJ2-7 and V is TRBV11-2; weak D call: TRBD1 (5 bases). The CDR3 is 16 residues long. Germline-derived CDR1 and CDR2 are SGHAT and FQNNGV. V gave up 6 bases and J gave up 0 bases, with 18 bases separating them. CDR3 coding DNA: TGTGCCAGCAGACACGACCCGACAGTGTACTCCTACGAGCAGTACTTC. Its translation is CASRHDPTVYSYEQYF.

The chain uses TRBV7-2 and TRBJ2-3; TRBD2 matches 10 bases. Per the germline V gene, CDR1 is SGHTA and CDR2 is FQGNSA. Losses at the gene ends were 2 bases for V and 0 bases for J; bases not matched to a gene: 8. CDR3 length equals 18 residues. In DNA form, the CDR3 reads TGTGCCAGCAGCTTATGGGCTAGCGGGAGCCTTAGCACAGATACGCAGTATTTT. Amino acid sequence: CASSLWASGSLSTDTQYF.

The chain uses TRBV11-2 and TRBJ1-6; a possible D gene is TRBD1 (5 bases). Germline V lookup: CDR1 SGHAT, CDR2 FQNNGV. The V end lost 5 bases, the J end lost 7 bases, and 12 bases lay between the germline ends. The CDR3 extends over 14 amino acids. The CDR3 sequence: CASSPGRGNSPLHF. CDR3 bases: TGTGCCAGCAGCCCGGGGCGGGGAAATTCACCCCTCCACTTT.

The chain couples TRBV5-1 to TRBJ1-1, with D possibly TRBD1 on 5 matching bases. The CDR3 runs 15 residues. The V gene lost 0 bases and the J gene lost 3 bases, with 12 bases spanning the gap. Germline CDR1 reads SGHRS; CDR2 reads YFSETQ. The CDR3 DNA follows: TGCGCCAGCAGCTTGGTAGGCGGGGGAGACACTGAAGCTTTCTTT. Amino acid sequence: CASSLVGGGDTEAFF. Full variable domain (remainder filled in from reference TRBV5-1 and TRBJ1-1): KAGVTQTPRYLIKTRGQQVTLSCSPISGHRSVSWYQQTPGQGLQFLFEYFSETQRNKGNFPGRFSGRQFSNSRSEMNVSTLELGDSALYLCASSLVGGGDTEAFFGQGTRLTVV.

DNA for the CDR3: TGCAGTGCTAGAAGTCTCAGGGGGCAGGATGAAAAACTGTTTTTT. Translated: CSARSLRGQDEKLFF. The J gene is TRBJ1-4, the V gene TRBV20-1; 8 bases line up with TRBD1. Trimming took 2 bases from V and 6 from J; bases not matched to a gene: 8. Germline V gene data show CDR1 as DFQATT and CDR2 as SNEGSKA (reference sequence). The CDR3 spans 15 residues.

The chain uses TRBV20-1 and TRBJ2-2; 10 bases are a match to TRBD2. Germline V gives CDR1 DFQATT, CDR2 SNEGSKA (reference sequence). This CDR3 has 17 amino acids. V was pared by 6 bases and J by 2 bases, with 12 bases of the junction left unmatched. The CDR3 sequence: CSAKVAGGFHNTGELFF. The DNA for the CDR3 is TGCAGTGCCAAAGTAGCGGGGGGCTTCCATAACACCGGGGAGCTGTTTTTT.

This clonotype turned up a few times. The rearrangement links TRBV20-1 to TRBJ2-7, with unresolved D. V lost 3 bases to trimming and J lost 5 bases, with 5 bases between them. Germline CDR1 DFQATT, CDR2 SNEGSKA (reference sequence). The CDR3 sequence is 10 residues long. CDR3 nucleotides: TGCAGTGCTAGTCACCACGAGCAGTACTTC. It specifies CSASHHEQYF.

The sample holds a few counts of this clonotype. V gene TRBV10-2 combines with J gene TRBJ2-3, with D maybe TRBD1 (5 bases). Trimming removed 8 bases at V and 6 bases at J, with 6 bases between. The CDR3 consists of 10 residues. CDR1 is WSHSY, CDR2 SAAADI, per germline. The CDR3, as DNA: TGCGCCAGCTGGGGCGATACGCAGTATTTT. The encoded protein is CASWGDTQYF.

Details on this clonotype: One end of the junction varies from germline; a read error may be responsible. The CDR3 nucleotides are TGCAGCGCTGAAGAGTTGGCACTAGCGGGGGACGGCTCCTACGAGCAGTACTTC. This sequence encodes CSAEELALAGDGSYEQYF. The chain carries TRBV29-1 and TRBJ2-7; 11 bases align to TRBD2. The CDR3 runs to 18 residues. The germline V gene has CDR1 SQVTM and CDR2 ANQGSEA.

A few counts support this clonotype. The rearrangement uses TRBV9 and TRBJ2-3; no clear D gene. The CDR3 has 16 amino acids. The germline V and J ends were trimmed by 0 bases and 0 bases, with 11 bases remaining between them. Germline V gives CDR1 SGDLS, CDR2 YYNGEE. The DNA of the CDR3 is TGTGCCAGCAGCGTAGGTGTCGGCGTTAGCACAGATACGCAGTATTTT. Translation gives CASSVGVGVSTDTQYF.

The V gene is TRBV21-1, the J gene TRBJ1-1; TRBD1 reflects the table's D call only, with no check against the DNA. TRBV21-1 is flagged as a pseudogene. The CDR3 spans 19 residues. The CDR3 DNA is TGTGCCAGCAAAGGGGGGGATAACCAGGGCGGGGGAATGAACACTGAAGCTTTCTTT. This sequence encodes CASKGGDNQGGGMNTEAFF.

This clonotype was picked up many times. The CDR3 reads CAISVQGAKEETQYF. The CDR3 DNA reads TGTGCCATCAGTGTACAGGGGGCGAAGGAAGAGACCCAGTACTTC. V and J are TRBV10-3 and TRBJ2-5, with 9 bases matching TRBD1. Germline loops: CDR1 ENHRY, CDR2 SYGVKD. With V trimmed by 4 bases and J by 3 bases, 6 bases remained unmatched. The CDR3 sequence is 15 residues long.

V is TRBV7-2 and J is TRBJ2-5; 7 nucleotides align to TRBD1. The CDR3 is made up of 14 amino acids. J was trimmed by 5 bases and V by 1 base; bases with no gene match: 4. Germline V gives CDR1 SGHTA, CDR2 FQGNSA. The CDR3 reads CASSLGTGWETQYF. DNA of the CDR3: TGTGCCAGCAGCTTAGGGACAGGTTGGGAGACCCAGTACTTC.

The chain joins TRBV20-1 to TRBJ2-3, with 11 nucleotides matching TRBD2. CDR3 length: 14 amino acids. Germline CDR1 and CDR2: DFQATT and SNEGSKA (reference sequence). CDR3 protein: CSVGTSGLTDTQYF. In DNA, the CDR3 is TGCAGCGTGGGGACTAGCGGACTCACAGATACGCAGTATTTT.

The rearrangement uses TRBV20-1 and TRBJ2-7; 9 bases are a match to TRBD1. J gave up 4 bases and V 5 bases, and 9 bases lay outside the gene matches. From germline, CDR1 is DFQATT and CDR2 SNEGSKA (reference sequence). The CDR3 contains 14 residues. The CDR3 nucleotides are TGCAGTGCTCGTACCGGGACAGGGAGTTACGAGCAGTACTTC. This sequence encodes CSARTGTGSYEQYF.

CDR3 region: CASSIDHIQYF. The CDR3 nucleotides read TGTGCCAGTAGTATTGACCACATTCAGTACTTC. The rearrangement links TRBV19 to TRBJ2-4, with D unclear. Germline V gene lookup returns CDR1 LNHDA and CDR2 SQIVND (reference sequence). V was shortened by 3 bases and J by 8 bases, with 5 bases between the two germline ends. This CDR3 spans 11 amino acids.

The chain couples TRBV7-9 to TRBJ1-2; 9 nucleotides line up with TRBD1. CDR1 SEHNR and CDR2 FQNEAQ come from the germline V gene (reference sequence). The CDR3 sequence is 14 residues long. With 9 bases clipped from V and 5 bases from J, the junction kept 10 bases outside the gene matches. CDR3 sequence (DNA): TGTGCCAGTTACCGACAGGGGGTTGGATATGGCTACACCTTC. Its translation: CASYRQGVGYGYTF.

The genes are TRBV29-1 and TRBJ1-1, with D possibly being TRBD1 (6 bases). The V end lost 4 bases, the J end lost 3 bases, and 12 bases lay between the germline ends. CDR3 length: 13 amino acids. Germline CDR1 and CDR2: SQVTM and ANQGSEA. The CDR3 sequence: CSVGQGRDTEAFF. DNA for the CDR3: TGCAGCGTTGGTCAGGGGCGAGACACTGAAGCTTTCTTT. The variable domain in full, with the rest retrieved from reference TRBV29-1 and TRBJ1-1, is SAVISQKPSRDICQRGTSLTIQCQVDSQVTMMFWYRQQPGQSLTLIATANQGSEATYESGFVIDKFPISRPNLTFSTLTVSNMSPEDSSIYLCSVGQGRDTEAFFGQGTRLTVV.

The rearrangement uses TRBV7-2 and TRBJ2-7; 10 bases match TRBD2. Germline CDR1 SGHTA, CDR2 FQGNSA. The trim removed 6 bases at V and 2 bases at J, leaving 13 bases unmatched. This CDR3 comprises 17 residues. The CDR3 loop reads CASSRQTGTSAAYEQYF. The CDR3 DNA reads TGTGCCAGCAGTAGACAGACCGGGACTAGCGCCGCCTACGAGCAGTACTTC.

The chain is built from TRBV27 and TRBJ2-2, with 7 bases matching TRBD2. Germline V gene data show CDR1 as MNHEY and CDR2 as SMNVEV (reference sequence). V lost 3 bases and J lost 6; bases outside the gene matches: 7. The CDR3 runs 15 residues. The CDR3 sequence is CASSLKGGRPGELFF. The CDR3 DNA reads TGTGCCAGCAGTTTGAAGGGCGGGAGACCCGGGGAGCTGTTTTTT.

This clonotype is a singleton in its sample. V is TRBV25-1 and J is TRBJ1-2; D gene unclear. There are 14 residues in the CDR3. Germline V gene data show CDR1 as MGHDK and CDR2 as SYGVNS. Between the trimmed V and J ends, which lost 0 bases and 5 bases, there was a span of 10 bases. The DNA of the CDR3 is TGTGCCAGCAGTGAATATGGGCAGACTTATGGCTACACCTTC. Its protein is CASSEYGQTYGYTF.

This clonotype has just a few counts. V usage is TRBV6-5 and J usage is TRBJ1-4; 9 bases are shared with TRBD1. The CDR3 sequence is 15 residues long. Germline CDR1 is MNHEY and CDR2 is SVGAGI. The V segment lost 6 bases and the J segment 6 bases; nucleotides outside the gene matches: 8. The CDR3 nucleotides are TGTGCCAGCAGCCACTCCCGGGACAGGGATGAAAAACTGTTTTTT. Its translation: CASSHSRDRDEKLFF.

The chain has TRBV5-4 and TRBJ2-3; the D is unclear. This CDR3 spans 13 amino acids. Germline V lookup: CDR1 SGHNT, CDR2 YYREEE (reference sequence). Between the trimmed V and J ends, which lost 3 bases and 6 bases, there was a span of 11 bases. This CDR3 reads CASSSGKGDTQYF. The DNA for the CDR3 is TGTGCCAGCAGCTCGGGCAAAGGGGATACGCAGTATTTT.

The CDR3 DNA sequence: TGTGCCATCAGTGACGACGGAGAAAACATTCAGTACTTC. Protein product: CAISDDGENIQYF. The J gene is TRBJ2-4, the V gene TRBV10-3; D is undetermined. The CDR3 spans 13 residues. From germline, CDR1 is ENHRY and CDR2 SYGVKD. V dropped 3 bases and J dropped 5 bases, with 8 bases sitting between them.

About this clonotype itself: One end of the junction is discordant with germline, which a read error may explain. The chain recombines TRBV4-1 with TRBJ2-1; maybe TRBD2 (5 bases). Per germline, CDR1 MGHRA and CDR2 YSYEKL. The CDR3 has 17 residues. CDR3 protein: CASSQPPAGSSYSEQFF. The CDR3, as DNA: TGCGCCAGCAGCCAACCCCCCGCTGGGAGCTCCTACAGTGAGCAGTTCTTC.